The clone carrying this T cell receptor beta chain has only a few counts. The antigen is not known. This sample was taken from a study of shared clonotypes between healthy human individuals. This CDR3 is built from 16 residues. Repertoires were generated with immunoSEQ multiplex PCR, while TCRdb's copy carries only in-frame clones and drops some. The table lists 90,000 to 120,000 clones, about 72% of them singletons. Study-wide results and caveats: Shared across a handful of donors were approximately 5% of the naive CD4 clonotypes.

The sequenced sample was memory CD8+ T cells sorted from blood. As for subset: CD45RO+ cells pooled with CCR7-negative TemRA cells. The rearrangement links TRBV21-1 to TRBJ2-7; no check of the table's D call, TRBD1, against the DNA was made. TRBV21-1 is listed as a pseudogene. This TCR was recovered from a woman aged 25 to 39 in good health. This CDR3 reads CASSNPPGQGGHEQYF. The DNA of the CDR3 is TGTGCCAGCAGCAATCCGCCGGGACAGGGAGGACACGAGCAGTACTTC.